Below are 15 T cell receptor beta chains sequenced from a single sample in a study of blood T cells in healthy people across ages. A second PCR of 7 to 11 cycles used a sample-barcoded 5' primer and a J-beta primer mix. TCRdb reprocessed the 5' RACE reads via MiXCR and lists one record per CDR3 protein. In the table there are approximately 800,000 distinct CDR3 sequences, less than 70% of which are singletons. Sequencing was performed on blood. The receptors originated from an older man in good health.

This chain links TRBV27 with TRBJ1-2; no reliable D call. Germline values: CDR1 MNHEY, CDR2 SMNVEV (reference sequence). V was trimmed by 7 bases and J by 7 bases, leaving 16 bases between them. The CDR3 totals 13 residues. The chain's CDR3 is CASNLGPYRGYTF. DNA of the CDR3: TGTGCCAGCAACCTGGGCCCTTACCGTGGCTACACCTTC.

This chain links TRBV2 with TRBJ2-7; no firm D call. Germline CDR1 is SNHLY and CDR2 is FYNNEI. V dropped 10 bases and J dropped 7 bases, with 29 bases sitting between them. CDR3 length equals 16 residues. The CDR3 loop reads CAITSEEPSLGNEQYF. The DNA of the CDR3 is TGTGCCATAACCAGTGAGGAGCCGTCCTTGGGCAATGAGCAGTACTTC.

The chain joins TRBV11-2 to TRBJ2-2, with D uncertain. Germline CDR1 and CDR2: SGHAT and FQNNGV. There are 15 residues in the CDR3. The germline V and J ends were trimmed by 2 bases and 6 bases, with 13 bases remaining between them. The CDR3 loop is CASSLLGLGSGELFF. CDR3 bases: TGTGCCAGCAGCTTACTGGGCCTGGGGTCCGGGGAGCTGTTTTTT.

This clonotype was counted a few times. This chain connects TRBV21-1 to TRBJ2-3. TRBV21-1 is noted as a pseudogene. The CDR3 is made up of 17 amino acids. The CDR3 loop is CASSKGRQFQGHRYAYF. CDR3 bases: TGTGCCAGCAGCAAAGGGAGACAATTCCAAGGGCACAGATACGCGTATTTT.

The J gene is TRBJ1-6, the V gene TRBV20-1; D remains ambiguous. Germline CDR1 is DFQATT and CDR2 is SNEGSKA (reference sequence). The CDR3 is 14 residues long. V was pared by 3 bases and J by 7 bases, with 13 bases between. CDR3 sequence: CSASFLGKNSPLHF. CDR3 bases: TGCAGTGCTAGTTTTCTGGGAAAGAATTCACCCCTCCACTTT.

CDR3 nucleotide sequence: TGCGCCAGCAGCGGCAGGGGGGGCTACGAGCAGTACTTC. Residues: CASSGRGGYEQYF. This sequence joins TRBV5-1 and TRBJ2-7; D might be TRBD1 or TRBD2, each matching 7 bases. The germline V gene encodes CDR1 SGHRS and CDR2 YFSETQ. The germline V and J ends were trimmed by 4 bases and 3 bases, with 11 bases remaining between them. This CDR3 is built from 13 residues.

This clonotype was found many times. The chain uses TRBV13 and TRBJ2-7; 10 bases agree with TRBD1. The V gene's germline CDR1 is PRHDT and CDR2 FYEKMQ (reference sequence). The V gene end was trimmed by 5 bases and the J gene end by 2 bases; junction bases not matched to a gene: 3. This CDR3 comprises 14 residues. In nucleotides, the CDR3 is TGTGCCAGCAGCCCGACAGGGGGCCCCTACGAGCAGTACTTC. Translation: CASSPTGGPYEQYF.

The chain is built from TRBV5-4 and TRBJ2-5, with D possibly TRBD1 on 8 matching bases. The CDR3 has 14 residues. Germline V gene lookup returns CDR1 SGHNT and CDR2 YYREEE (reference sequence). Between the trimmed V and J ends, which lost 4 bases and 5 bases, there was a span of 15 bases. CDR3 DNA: TGTGCCAGCAGCACTGGACAGGGAGGGGAGACCCAGTACTTC. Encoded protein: CASSTGQGGETQYF. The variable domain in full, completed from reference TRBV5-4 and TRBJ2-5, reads ETGVTQSPTHLIKTRGQQVTLRCSSQSGHNTVSWYQQALGQGPQFIFQYYREEENGRGNFPPRFSGLQFPNYSSELNVNALELDDSALYLCASSTGQGGETQYFGPGTRLLVL.

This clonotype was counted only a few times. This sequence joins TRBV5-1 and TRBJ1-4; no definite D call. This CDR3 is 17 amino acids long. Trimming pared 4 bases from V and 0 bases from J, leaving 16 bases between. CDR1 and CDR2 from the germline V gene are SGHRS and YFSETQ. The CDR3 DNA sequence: TGCGCCAGCAGCCCCTCGACGAGCGGAGCAACTAATGAAAAACTGTTTTTT. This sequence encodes CASSPSTSGATNEKLFF.

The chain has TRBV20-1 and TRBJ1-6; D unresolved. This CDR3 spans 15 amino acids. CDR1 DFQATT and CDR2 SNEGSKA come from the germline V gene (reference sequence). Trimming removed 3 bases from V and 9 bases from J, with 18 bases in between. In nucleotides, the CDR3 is TGCAGTGCTAGTAAAGACCCCGCGGGGAGTTCACCCCTCCACTTT. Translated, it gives CSASKDPAGSSPLHF.

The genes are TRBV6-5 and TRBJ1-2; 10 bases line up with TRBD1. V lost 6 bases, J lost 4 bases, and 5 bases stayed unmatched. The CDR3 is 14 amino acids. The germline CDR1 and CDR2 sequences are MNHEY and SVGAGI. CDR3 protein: CASRTGGAIYGYTF. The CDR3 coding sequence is TGTGCCAGCAGGACAGGGGGCGCAATCTATGGCTACACCTTC.

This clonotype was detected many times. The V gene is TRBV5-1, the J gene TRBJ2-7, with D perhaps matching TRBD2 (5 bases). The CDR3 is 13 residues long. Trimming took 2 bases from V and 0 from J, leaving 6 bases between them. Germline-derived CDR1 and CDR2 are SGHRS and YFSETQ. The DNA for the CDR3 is TGCGCCAGCAGCTTCAGCGGCTCCTACGAGCAGTACTTC. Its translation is CASSFSGSYEQYF.

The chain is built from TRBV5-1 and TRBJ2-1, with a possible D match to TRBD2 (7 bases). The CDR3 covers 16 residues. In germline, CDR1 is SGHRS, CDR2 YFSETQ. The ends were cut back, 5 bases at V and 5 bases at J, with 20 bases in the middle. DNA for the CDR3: TGCGCCAGCAGACGCTTGCTAGGGGGGGTTAACAATGAGCAGTTCTTC. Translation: CASRRLLGGVNNEQFF.

The CDR3 coding sequence is TGTGCCAGCAGACCCTCGGGGGGCACCGGGGAGCTGTTTTTT. Protein: CASRPSGGTGELFF. The chain carries TRBV6-2 or TRBV6-3 and TRBJ2-2; 7 nucleotides agree with TRBD2. CDR3 size: 14 residues. Germline CDR1 is MNHEY and CDR2 is SVGEGT. After removal of 6 bases from V and 4 bases from J, the junction contained 5 bases not matched to a gene.

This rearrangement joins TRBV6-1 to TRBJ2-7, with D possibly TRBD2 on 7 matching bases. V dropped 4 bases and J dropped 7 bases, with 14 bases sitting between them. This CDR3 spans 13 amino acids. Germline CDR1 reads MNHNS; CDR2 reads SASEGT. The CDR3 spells CASSGEGGGEQYF. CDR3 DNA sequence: TGTGCCAGCAGTGGTGAAGGGGGGGGAGAGCAGTACTTC.